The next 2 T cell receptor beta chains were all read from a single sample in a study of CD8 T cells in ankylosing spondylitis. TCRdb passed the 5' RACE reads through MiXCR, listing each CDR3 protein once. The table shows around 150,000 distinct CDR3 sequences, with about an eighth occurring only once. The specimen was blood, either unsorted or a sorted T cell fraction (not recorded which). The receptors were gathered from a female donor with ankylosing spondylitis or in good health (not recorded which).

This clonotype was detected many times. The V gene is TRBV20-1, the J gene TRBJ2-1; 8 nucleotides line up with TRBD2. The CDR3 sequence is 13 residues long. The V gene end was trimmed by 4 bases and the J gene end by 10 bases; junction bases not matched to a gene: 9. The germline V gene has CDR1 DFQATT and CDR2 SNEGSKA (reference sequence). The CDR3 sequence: CSAMTSEELEQFF. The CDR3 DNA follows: TGCAGTGCTATGACTAGCGAAGAGTTGGAGCAGTTCTTC.

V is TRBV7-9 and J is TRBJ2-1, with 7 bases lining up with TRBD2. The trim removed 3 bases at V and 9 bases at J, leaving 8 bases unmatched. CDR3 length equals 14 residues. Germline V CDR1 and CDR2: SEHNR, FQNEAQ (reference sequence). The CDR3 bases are TGTGCCAGCAGCTTCGGCGGGGGAATACCTGAGCAGTTCTTC. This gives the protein CASSFGGGIPEQFF.